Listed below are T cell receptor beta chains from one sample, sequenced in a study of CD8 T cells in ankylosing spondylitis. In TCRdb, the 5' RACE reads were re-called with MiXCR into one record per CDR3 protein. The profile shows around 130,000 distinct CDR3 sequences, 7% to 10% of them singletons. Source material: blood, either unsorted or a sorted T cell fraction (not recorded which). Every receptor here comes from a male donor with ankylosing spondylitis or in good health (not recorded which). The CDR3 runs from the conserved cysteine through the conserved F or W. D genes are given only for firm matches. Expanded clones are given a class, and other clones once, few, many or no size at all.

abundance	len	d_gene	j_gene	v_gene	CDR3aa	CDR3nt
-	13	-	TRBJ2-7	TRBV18	CASSLWESDEQYF	TGTGCCAGCTCACTCTGGGAATCCGACGAGCAGTACTTC
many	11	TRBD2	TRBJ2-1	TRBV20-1	CSAREGTNQFF	TGCAGTGCTAGAGAGGGGACTAACCAGTTCTTC
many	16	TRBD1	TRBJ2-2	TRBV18	CASSPRQGRNTGELFF	TGTGCCAGCTCACCAAGACAGGGTCGGAACACCGGGGAGCTGTTTTTT
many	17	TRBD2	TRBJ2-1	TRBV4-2	CASSQPNLAGDTYEQFF	TGTGCCAGCAGCCAACCGAATCTAGCGGGAGATACCTATGAGCAGTTCTTC
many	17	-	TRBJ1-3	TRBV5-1	CASSLAEGAVSGNTIYF	TGCGCCAGCAGCTTGGCCGAAGGGGCCGTCTCTGGAAACACCATATATTTT
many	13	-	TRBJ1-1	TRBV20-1	CSARVGGYTEAFF	TGCAGTGCTAGAGTAGGGGGGTACACTGAAGCTTTCTTT
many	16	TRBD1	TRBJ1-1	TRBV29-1	CSVPGTGEVLTTEAFF	TGCAGCGTCCCCGGGACAGGGGAAGTTTTGACCACTGAAGCTTTCTTT
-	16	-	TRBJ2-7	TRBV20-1	CSAGTPPFWENYEQYF	TGCAGTGCCGGGACTCCCCCATTTTGGGAAAACTACGAGCAGTACTTC
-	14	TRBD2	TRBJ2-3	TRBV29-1	CSVATLAGADTQYF	TGCAGCGTGGCAACCCTAGCGGGAGCGGATACGCAGTATTTT
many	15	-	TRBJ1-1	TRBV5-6	CASSSYLPGITEAFF	TGTGCCAGCAGCTCTTACTTACCGGGGATCACTGAAGCTTTCTTT
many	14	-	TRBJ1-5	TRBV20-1	CSASSHREQQPQHF	TGCAGTGCTAGTTCCCACAGGGAGCAGCAGCCCCAGCATTTT
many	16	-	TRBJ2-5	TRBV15	CATSRARGANQETQYF	TGTGCCACCAGCAGAGCCCGTGGTGCAAACCAAGAGACCCAGTACTTC
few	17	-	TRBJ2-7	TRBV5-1	CASSGWARDKSSYEQYF	TGCGCCAGCAGCGGGTGGGCCCGGGACAAGTCCTCCTACGAGCAGTACTTC
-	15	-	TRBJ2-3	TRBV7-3	CASSSRGSLTDTQYF	TGTGCCAGCAGCTCCCGTGGGTCTCTCACAGATACGCAGTATTTT
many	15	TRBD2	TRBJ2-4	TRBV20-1	CSGLAGDLAKNIQYF	TGCAGTGGACTAGCGGGAGATCTAGCCAAAAACATTCAGTACTTC
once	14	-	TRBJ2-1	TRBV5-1	CASSFPEQYNEQFF	TGCGCCAGCAGCTTCCCCGAGCAATACAATGAGCAGTTCTTC
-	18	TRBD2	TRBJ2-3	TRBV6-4	CACCGTSGRVTGTDTQYF	TGTGCCTGCTGTGGGACTAGCGGGAGGGTGACTGGCACAGATACGCAGTATTTT
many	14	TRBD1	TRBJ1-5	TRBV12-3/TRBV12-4	CASSTGDRNQPQHF	TGTGCCAGCAGTACAGGGGACCGCAATCAGCCCCAGCATTTT
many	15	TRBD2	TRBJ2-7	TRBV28	CASSKSSGYRGEQYF	TGTGCCAGCAGTAAGTCTAGCGGTTACCGCGGCGAGCAGTACTTC
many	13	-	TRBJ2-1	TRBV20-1	CSAKTRRFGEQFF	TGCAGTGCTAAGACTAGGCGTTTTGGTGAGCAGTTCTTC
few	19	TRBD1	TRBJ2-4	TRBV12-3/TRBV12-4	CASSLSWGQQKRAKNIQYF	TGTGCCAGCAGTTTAAGTTGGGGACAGCAAAAGAGGGCCAAAAACATTCAGTACTTC
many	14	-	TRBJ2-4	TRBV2	CASKSRADKNIQYF	TGTGCCAGCAAGTCCAGGGCGGACAAAAACATTCAGTACTTC
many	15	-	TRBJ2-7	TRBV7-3	CASSLQGSSSYEQYF	TGTGCCAGCAGCTTACAAGGGTCGAGCTCCTACGAGCAGTACTTC
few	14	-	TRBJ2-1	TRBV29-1	CSVEQGRPYNEQFF	TGCAGCGTAGAACAGGGTCGGCCCTACAATGAGCAGTTCTTC
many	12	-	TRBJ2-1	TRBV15	CATSRVIGEQFF	TGTGCCACCAGCAGAGTAATAGGTGAGCAGTTCTTC
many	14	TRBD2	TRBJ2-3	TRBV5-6	CASRQGLGADTQYF	TGTGCCAGCAGGCAAGGACTAGGCGCAGATACGCAGTATTTT
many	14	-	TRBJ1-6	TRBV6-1	CASSVKGRNSPLHF	TGTGCCAGCAGTGTTAAGGGAAGGAATTCACCCCTCCACTTT
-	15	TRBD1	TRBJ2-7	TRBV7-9	CASSSSDGTGREQYF	TGTGCCAGCAGCTCCTCTGACGGGACAGGGCGCGAGCAGTACTTC
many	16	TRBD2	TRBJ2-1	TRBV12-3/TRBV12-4	CASSLRASGRDNEQFF	TGTGCCAGCAGTTTACGGGCTAGCGGGAGGGACAATGAGCAGTTCTTC
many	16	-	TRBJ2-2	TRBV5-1	CASSLSSRADTGELFF	TGCGCCAGCAGCTTAAGTTCTAGGGCCGACACCGGGGAGCTGTTTTTT
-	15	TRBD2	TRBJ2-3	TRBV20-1	CSATRAGGSTDTQYF	TGCAGTGCTACCCGCGCGGGAGGGAGCACAGATACGCAGTATTTT
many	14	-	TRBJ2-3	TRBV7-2	CASSATSVGDTQYF	TGTGCCAGCAGCGCCACATCCGTTGGGGATACGCAGTATTTT
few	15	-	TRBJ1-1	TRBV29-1	CSAVQGSVVNTEAFF	TGCAGCGCCGTACAGGGATCGGTTGTGAACACTGAAGCTTTCTTT
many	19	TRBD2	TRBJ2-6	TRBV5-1	CASSYGLAGGGSGANVLTF	TGCGCCAGCAGTTATGGACTAGCGGGTGGAGGCTCTGGGGCCAACGTCCTGACTTTC
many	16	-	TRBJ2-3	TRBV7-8	CASSLEAALNTDTQYF	TGTGCCAGCAGCTTAGAGGCGGCTTTAAACACAGATACGCAGTATTTT
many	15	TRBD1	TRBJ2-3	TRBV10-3	CAISPGDRLTDTQYF	TGTGCCATCAGTCCTGGGGACAGGCTCACAGATACGCAGTATTTT
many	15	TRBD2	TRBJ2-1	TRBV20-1	CSARGEAGDYNEQFF	TGCAGTGCTAGAGGGGAGGCGGGAGACTACAATGAGCAGTTCTTC
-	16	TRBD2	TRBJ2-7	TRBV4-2	CASSQASTGGVYEQYF	TGTGCCAGCAGCCAAGCATCGACGGGAGGGGTTTACGAGCAGTACTTC
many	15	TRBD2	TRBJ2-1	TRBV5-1	CASSSLAPSGNEQFF	TGCGCCAGCAGCTCCTTGGCCCCTAGCGGGAATGAGCAGTTCTTC
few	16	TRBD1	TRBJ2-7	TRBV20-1	CSARGPGQGRIYEQYF	TGCAGTGCTAGAGGACCTGGACAGGGGAGGATCTACGAGCAGTACTTC
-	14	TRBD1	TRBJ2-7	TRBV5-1	CASSLDRGRYEQYF	TGCGCCAGCAGCTTGGACAGGGGGCGGTACGAGCAGTACTTC
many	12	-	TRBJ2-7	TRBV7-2	CASSLRAGEQYF	TGTGCCAGCAGTCTAAGGGCAGGCGAGCAGTACTTC
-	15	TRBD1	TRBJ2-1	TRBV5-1	CASSLDGTGIREQFF	TGCGCCAGCAGCTTGGACGGGACAGGGATTAGAGAGCAGTTCTTC